This TCR beta chain appears in the sequencing data of a study of early T cells in non-severe SARS-CoV-2 infection. Study background: Sequencing used unsorted whole-blood bulk RNA, so chains lack pairing.

Separate cDNA molecules each had unique molecular identifiers attached to them. TCRdb ran MiXCR on the 5' RACE reads and lists one entry per CDR3 protein. The sample consists of 66,000 or so distinct CDR3 sequences, less than 15% of them appearing once. The table lists this clonotype with many counts. Its matching antigen is unknown. The study, taken as a whole, reports: VDJdb matches were skewed toward anti-spike CD8 T cell responses.

Germline lookup yields CDR1 MDHEN and CDR2 SYDVKM. The length of the CDR3 is 15 residues. The ends were cut back, 6 bases at V and 2 bases at J, with 17 bases in the middle. The TCR originated in an adult who was a healthcare worker with PCR-confirmed SARS-CoV-2 infection or an uninfected control (not recorded which). The specimen sequenced was whole blood. The chain uses TRBV28 and TRBJ2-7; tentatively, D is TRBD1 or TRBD2 (5 bases each). The CDR3 reads CASRRDDLPPYEQYF. The CDR3 region has the DNA TGTGCCAGCAGGAGGGACGACTTGCCCCCCTACGAGCAGTACTTC.